The 26 T cell receptor beta chains given below trace back to one sample, sequenced in a study of radiotherapy plus CTLA-4 blockade in lung cancer. The repertoire was sequenced with immunoSEQ multiplex PCR; TCRdb's copy has only in-frame clones and lacks some. The sample lists about 80,000 clones, about 80% occurring once. The specimen was peripheral blood, collected from a patient treated with radiotherapy plus ipilimumab. The source of these receptors is a human donor with non-small cell lung cancer who had stable disease on radiotherapy plus ipilimumab.

V gene TRBV19 combines with J gene TRBJ1-2, with D tentatively TRBD1 (6 bases). CDR1 is LNHDA, CDR2 SQIVND, per germline (reference sequence). Trimming took 2 bases from V and 7 from J, leaving 20 bases between them. The CDR3 has 16 residues. Written as DNA, the CDR3 is TGTGCCAGTAGTATATCGCGGACGACAGGTTTGGGTGGCTACACCTTC. The encoded protein is CASSISRTTGLGGYTF. The variable domain in full, with the rest retrieved from reference TRBV19 and TRBJ1-2, is DGGITQSPKYLFRKEGQNVTLSCEQNLNHDAMYWYRQDPGQGLRLIYYSQIVNDFQKGDIAEGYSVSREKKESFPLTVTSAQKNPTAFYLCASSISRTTGLGGYTFGSGTRLTVV.

The V gene is TRBV18, the J gene TRBJ1-3, with D tentatively TRBD1 (5 bases). The length of the CDR3 is 16 residues. V lost 4 bases and J 2 bases, leaving 15 bases between the germline ends. The germline V gene has CDR1 KGHSH and CDR2 LQKENI. This CDR3 is CASSRGDAKAGNTIYF. The CDR3 nucleotides are TGTGCCAGCTCACGGGGGGACGCTAAGGCTGGAAACACCATATATTTT. Filled out from reference TRBV18 and TRBJ1-3, the complete variable domain reads NAGVMQNPRHLVRRRGQEARLRCSPMKGHSHVYWYRQLPEEGLKFMVYLQKENIIDESGMPKERFSAEFPKEGPSILRIQQVVRGDSAAYFCASSRGDAKAGNTIYFGEGSWLTVV.

V usage is TRBV2 and J usage is TRBJ2-7; D is unresolved. Trimming removed 5 bases at V and 6 bases at J, with 17 bases between. Germline-derived CDR1 and CDR2 are SNHLY and FYNNEI. This CDR3 region has 14 residues. CDR3 amino acids: CASSQTYPPREQYF. Here the CDR3 DNA reads TGTGCCAGCAGTCAGACTTACCCCCCTCGCGAGCAGTACTTC.

CDR3 in amino acids: CASSGLLMGEQFF. The CDR3 DNA sequence: TGTGCCAGCAGCGGACTGTTAATGGGTGAGCAGTTCTTC. The rearrangement joins TRBV14 to TRBJ2-1, with D perhaps TRBD2 (5 bases). V was clipped by 5 bases and J by 9 bases, with 14 bases between them. Germline V gene lookup returns CDR1 SGHDN and CDR2 FVKESK. The CDR3 spans 13 residues.

CDR3 residues: CASSLATGSGSPLHF. CDR3 DNA: TGTGCCAGCAGCTTAGCTACAGGGAGCGGTTCACCCCTCCACTTT. J is TRBJ1-6 and V is TRBV7-6; D may be TRBD1 (6 bases). V was cut by 0 bases and J by 9 bases, with 12 bases left in between. The CDR3 sequence is 15 residues long. Germline lookup yields CDR1 SGHVS and CDR2 FNYEAQ.

The V and J genes are TRBV19 and TRBJ1-1, with a tentative D call TRBD1 (5 bases). The CDR3 has 15 amino acids. Trimming left V 3 bases short and J 5 bases short, with 16 bases between. Germline V gene lookup returns CDR1 LNHDA and CDR2 SQIVND (reference sequence). DNA for the CDR3: TGTGCCAGTAGTATTCGGTCCCTGGGGGGTACTGAAGCTTTCTTT. Protein: CASSIRSLGGTEAFF.

The chain employs TRBV4-2 and TRBJ1-2; 10 bases match TRBD1. The CDR3 contains 14 residues. Germline V gene lookup returns CDR1 LGHNA and CDR2 YNFKEQ. After removal of 2 bases from V and 7 bases from J, the junction contained 4 bases not matched to a gene. CDR3 bases: TGTGCCAGCAGCCAAAGCGGGACAGGGGTTGGCTACACCTTC. Translated: CASSQSGTGVGYTF.

The rearrangement uses TRBV2 and TRBJ2-7; TRBD1 matches 10 bases. The V and J ends lost 7 bases and 3 bases, in that order; junction bases with no gene match: 6. The CDR3 loop spans 14 amino acids. Germline values: CDR1 SNHLY, CDR2 FYNNEI. CDR3 DNA sequence: TGTGCCAGCACTCCCAGGACAGGGGGCTACGAGCAGTACTTC. This encodes CASTPRTGGYEQYF.

This chain links TRBV30 with TRBJ2-4; no definite D call. Germline loops: CDR1 GTSNPN, CDR2 SVGIG (reference sequence). Trimming pared 0 bases from V and 8 bases from J, leaving 14 bases between. This CDR3 spans 14 amino acids. The CDR3 here is CAWSVRSGGDIQYF. The DNA of the CDR3 is TGTGCCTGGAGTGTACGATCCGGCGGTGACATTCAGTACTTC.

The table lists this clone with a few counts. This rearrangement joins TRBV29-1 to TRBJ1-2; D remains unclear. Trimming took off 4 bases at V and 7 bases at J, with 16 bases between the two ends. The CDR3 is made up of 13 amino acids. The germline gives CDR1 SQVTM, CDR2 ANQGSEA. This chain's CDR3 is CSVGSSEPGGYTF. Written as DNA, the CDR3 is TGCAGCGTTGGATCCTCGGAACCCGGTGGCTACACCTTC.

The V call is TRBV29-1, the J call TRBJ2-7, with D uncertain. The CDR3 has 13 residues. Per the germline V gene, CDR1 is SQVTM and CDR2 is ANQGSEA. V lost 0 bases, J lost 3 bases, and 9 bases lay in between. The CDR3 DNA reads TGCAGCGTTGAAGATCAAAATAACTACGAGCAGTACTTC. Translating gives CSVEDQNNYEQYF.

This clone was seen only once. DNA for the CDR3: TGTGCCAGCAGTTTTACCGGACAGGTTCAGCCCCAGCATTTT. It specifies CASSFTGQVQPQHF. The chain employs TRBV27 and TRBJ1-5; 7 bases line up with TRBD1. With 3 bases clipped from V and 6 bases from J, the junction kept 5 bases outside the gene matches. Germline assignment: CDR1 MNHEY and CDR2 SMNVEV (reference sequence). The CDR3 contains 14 residues.

The chain couples TRBV7-6 to TRBJ1-5; a weak D match, TRBD1 (5 bases). V was clipped by 3 bases and J by 0 bases, with 15 bases between them. This CDR3 region has 17 residues. Germline loops: CDR1 SGHVS, CDR2 FNYEAQ. The CDR3 DNA reads as TGTGCCAGCAGCTTCGGGGCAGCTAGTATTAGCAATCAGCCCCAGCATTTT. Residues: CASSFGAASISNQPQHF.

This chain connects TRBV5-4 to TRBJ2-6, with TRBD1 matching 12 bases. Per the germline V gene, CDR1 is SGHNT and CDR2 is YYREEE (reference sequence). The J segment lost 2 bases and the V segment lost 3 bases, leaving 3 bases of the junction unmatched. The CDR3 has 17 amino acids. The CDR3, as DNA: TGTGCCAGCAGCTCTGGGACAGGGGGCGCTGGGGCCAACGTCCTGACTTTC. This codes for CASSSGTGGAGANVLTF.

The chain recombines TRBV6-5 with TRBJ1-2; no definite D call. Germline V lookup: CDR1 MNHEY, CDR2 SVGAGI. Trimming shortened V by 2 bases and J by 5 bases, and 12 bases separated the two germline ends. The length of the CDR3 is 14 residues. The CDR3 DNA is TGTGCCAGCAGTTACCGAGAGAGAGATTATGGCTACACCTTC. Translation gives CASSYRERDYGYTF.

The V gene is TRBV7-3, the J gene TRBJ2-2, with 9 bases matching TRBD2. This CDR3 has 17 residues. Trimming at V came to 5 bases and at J to 6 bases, leaving 13 bases not matched to a gene. The germline gives CDR1 SGHTA, CDR2 FQGTGA. CDR3 nucleotides: TGTGCCAGCAGCCCCTCAGGGGGACTAGCCCCCCCCGGGGAGCTGTTTTTT. Encoded protein: CASSPSGGLAPPGELFF.

The rearrangement uses TRBV5-4 and TRBJ1-2, with D possibly being TRBD1 (6 bases). The CDR3 has 14 amino acids. The germline V gene has CDR1 SGHNT and CDR2 YYREEE (reference sequence). V was trimmed by 3 bases and J by 6 bases, leaving 15 bases between them. The CDR3 DNA sequence: TGTGCCAGCAGCTCCCCTACAGGGTTTGATGGCTACACCTTC. This encodes CASSSPTGFDGYTF. The whole variable domain, filled in from reference TRBV5-4 and TRBJ1-2, reads ETGVTQSPTHLIKTRGQQVTLRCSSQSGHNTVSWYQQALGQGPQFIFQYYREEENGRGNFPPRFSGLQFPNYSSELNVNALELDDSALYLCASSSPTGFDGYTFGSGTRLTVV.

The chain links TRBV30 to TRBJ2-1, with 9 bases matching TRBD1. V was clipped by 5 bases and J by 5 bases; unmatched bases: 10. From germline, CDR1 is GTSNPN and CDR2 SVGIG (reference sequence). This CDR3 has 15 amino acids. DNA of the CDR3: TGTGCCTGGCCTCGTGGGACAGGGAGGGACAATGAGCAGTTCTTC. Amino acid sequence: CAWPRGTGRDNEQFF.

A few counts support this clone. The gene calls are TRBV28 and TRBJ2-5, with 13 nucleotides matching TRBD2. The CDR3 covers 18 residues. With V trimmed by 4 bases and J by 2 bases, 10 bases remained unmatched. Germline values: CDR1 MDHEN, CDR2 SYDVKM. CDR3 sequence (DNA): TGTGCCAGCAGTTCTACTAGCGGGAGGGCCGTGAGGCAAGAGACCCAGTACTTC. Its protein is CASSSTSGRAVRQETQYF.

There are a few counts of this clone. The chain is built from TRBV7-2 and TRBJ1-6; the D gene is possibly TRBD1 (5 bases). The CDR3 spans 14 residues. Germline CDR1 SGHTA, CDR2 FQGNSA. Trimming removed 5 bases at V and 10 bases at J, with 15 bases between. The CDR3 sequence: CASSPGTLLSPLHF. In DNA form, the CDR3 reads TGTGCCAGCAGCCCAGGGACCCTGTTGTCACCCCTCCACTTT.

The gene calls are TRBV5-1 and TRBJ2-7, with 9 bases that match TRBD1. The CDR3 spans 16 residues. V was pared by 3 bases and J by 1 base, with 8 bases of the junction left unmatched. Germline CDR1 reads SGHRS; CDR2 reads YFSETQ. The CDR3 region is CASSSGDRARSYEQYF. CDR3 coding DNA: TGCGCCAGCAGCTCAGGGGACAGGGCACGGTCCTACGAGCAGTACTTC.

The rearrangement joins TRBV6-5 to TRBJ1-1; D might be TRBD1 (5 bases). Trimming took 5 bases from V and 0 from J, leaving 10 bases between them. Per germline, CDR1 MNHEY and CDR2 SVGAGI. The CDR3 is 14 residues long. The CDR3 reads CASSLGHLNTEAFF. The DNA for the CDR3 is TGTGCCAGCAGTCTAGGACACCTGAACACTGAAGCTTTCTTT.

This clone showed up just once. The V call is TRBV7-2, the J call TRBJ2-7, with 12 bases identical to TRBD1. Germline V lookup: CDR1 SGHTA, CDR2 FQGNSA. V lost 5 bases, J lost 6 bases, and 5 bases stayed unmatched. CDR3 size: 14 residues. In nucleotides, the CDR3 is TGTGCCAGCAGCCCGGGACAGGGGGCGAGCGAGCAGTACTTC. It yields the protein CASSPGQGASEQYF.

The chain uses TRBV28 and TRBJ1-4; possible D gene TRBD1, 6 bases. Germline V gene data show CDR1 as MDHEN and CDR2 as SYDVKM. The CDR3 is 14 amino acids. V was trimmed by 2 bases and J by 10 bases, leaving 14 bases between them. The CDR3, as DNA: TGTGCCAGCAGTTTAGCGGGGGGCGCGGGAAAACTGTTTTTT. Its translation is CASSLAGGAGKLFF.

The chain recombines TRBV28 with TRBJ1-2; D ambiguous. The CDR3 length is 12 residues. CDR1 is MDHEN and CDR2 is SYDVKM in the germline V gene. V lost 6 bases to trimming and J lost 4 bases, with 9 bases between them. CDR3 protein: CASRQDLYGYTF. DNA for the CDR3: TGTGCCAGCAGGCAGGACCTCTATGGCTACACCTTC.

V and J are TRBV5-1 and TRBJ2-5; 9 bases agree with TRBD1. The CDR3 has 15 amino acids. Germline CDR1 is SGHRS and CDR2 is YFSETQ. The ends lost 3 bases at V and 5 bases at J; junction bases unmatched: 8. CDR3: CASSSWTGASETQYF. The CDR3 nucleotides read TGCGCCAGCAGCTCATGGACAGGGGCGTCCGAGACCCAGTACTTC.